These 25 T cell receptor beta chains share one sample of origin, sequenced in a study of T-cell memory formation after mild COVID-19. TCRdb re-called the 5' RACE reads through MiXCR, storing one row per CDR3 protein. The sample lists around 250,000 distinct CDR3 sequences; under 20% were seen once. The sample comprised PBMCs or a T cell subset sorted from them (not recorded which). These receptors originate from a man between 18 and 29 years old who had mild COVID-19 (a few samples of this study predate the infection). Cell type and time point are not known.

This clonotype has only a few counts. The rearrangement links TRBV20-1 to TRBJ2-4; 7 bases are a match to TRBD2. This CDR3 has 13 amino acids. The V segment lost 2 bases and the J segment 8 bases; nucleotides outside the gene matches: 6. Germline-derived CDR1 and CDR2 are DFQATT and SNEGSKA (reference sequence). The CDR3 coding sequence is TGCAGTGCTAGACAACTGACTAGCCACATTCAGTACTTC. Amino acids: CSARQLTSHIQYF.

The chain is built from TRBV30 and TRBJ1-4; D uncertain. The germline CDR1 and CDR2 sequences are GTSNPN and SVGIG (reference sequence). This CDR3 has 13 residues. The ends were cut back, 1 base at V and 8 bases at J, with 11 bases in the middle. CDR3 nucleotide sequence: TGTGCCTGGAGTGGGGAGGCCGGAGAAAAACTGTTTTTT. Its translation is CAWSGEAGEKLFF.

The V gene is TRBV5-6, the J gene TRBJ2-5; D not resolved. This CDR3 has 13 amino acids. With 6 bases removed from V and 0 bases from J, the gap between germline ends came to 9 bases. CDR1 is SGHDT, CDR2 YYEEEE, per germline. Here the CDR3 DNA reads TGTGCCAGCATTGGTCCAAACCAAGAGACCCAGTACTTC. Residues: CASIGPNQETQYF.

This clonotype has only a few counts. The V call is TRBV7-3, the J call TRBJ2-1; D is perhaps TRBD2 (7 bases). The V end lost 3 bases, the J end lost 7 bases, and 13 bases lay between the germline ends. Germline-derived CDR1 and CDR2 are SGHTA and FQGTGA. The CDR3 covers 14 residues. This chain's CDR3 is CASSFRGARNEQFF. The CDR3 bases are TGTGCCAGCAGCTTCCGGGGGGCCCGAAATGAGCAGTTCTTC.

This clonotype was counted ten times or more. Written as DNA, the CDR3 is TGCGCCAGCAGCCAGGGTAGGGACCGTCGGAGGGGAGATACGCAGTATTTT. Protein: CASSQGRDRRRGDTQYF. The V gene is TRBV4-3, the J gene TRBJ2-3; a weak D match, TRBD2 (6 bases). CDR3 length: 17 residues. Looked up from germline, CDR1 is LGHNA and CDR2 is YSLEER. Trimming left V 3 bases short and J 5 bases short, with 21 bases between.

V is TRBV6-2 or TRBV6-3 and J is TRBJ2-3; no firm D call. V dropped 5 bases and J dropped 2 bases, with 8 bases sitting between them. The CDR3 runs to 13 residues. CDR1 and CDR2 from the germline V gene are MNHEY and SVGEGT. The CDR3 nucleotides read TGTGCCAGCAGTCCGCCCAACACAGATACGCAGTATTTT. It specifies CASSPPNTDTQYF.

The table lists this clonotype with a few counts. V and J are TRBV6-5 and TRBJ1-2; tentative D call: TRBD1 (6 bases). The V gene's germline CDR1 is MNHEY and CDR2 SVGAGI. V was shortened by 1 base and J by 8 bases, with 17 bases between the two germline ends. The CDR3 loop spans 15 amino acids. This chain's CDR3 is CASSYFSGDPSGYTF. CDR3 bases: TGTGCCAGCAGTTACTTCTCAGGGGACCCATCAGGCTACACCTTC.

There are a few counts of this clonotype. DNA for the CDR3: TGCGCCAGCAGCCAAGATTGGCCAGCGGGGACCTACAATGAGCAGTTCTTC. As protein: CASSQDWPAGTYNEQFF. This chain links TRBV4-3 with TRBJ2-1, with 7 bases aligning to TRBD2. Looked up from germline, CDR1 is LGHNA and CDR2 is YSLEER. Germline trimming cut 0 bases from V and 2 bases from J; bases unmatched to any gene: 7. The CDR3 is made up of 17 amino acids.

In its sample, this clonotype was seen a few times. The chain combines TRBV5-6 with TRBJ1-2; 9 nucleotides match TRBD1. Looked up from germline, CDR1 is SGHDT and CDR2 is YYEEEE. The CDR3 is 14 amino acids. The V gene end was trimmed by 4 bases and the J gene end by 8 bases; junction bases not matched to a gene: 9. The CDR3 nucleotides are TGTGCCAGCAGCCCGACAGGGGGTGAGGGAGGCTACACCTTC. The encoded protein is CASSPTGGEGGYTF.

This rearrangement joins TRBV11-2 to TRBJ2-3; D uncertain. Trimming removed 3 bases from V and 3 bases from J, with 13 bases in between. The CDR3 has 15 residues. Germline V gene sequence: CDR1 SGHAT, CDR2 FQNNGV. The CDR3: CASSLGSTQTDTQYF. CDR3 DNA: TGTGCCAGCAGCTTGGGTTCCACCCAAACAGATACGCAGTATTTT.

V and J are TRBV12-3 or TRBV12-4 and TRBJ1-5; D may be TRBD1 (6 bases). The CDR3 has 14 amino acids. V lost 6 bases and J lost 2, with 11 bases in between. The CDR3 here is CASSVRQGNQPQHF. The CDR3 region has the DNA TGTGCCAGCAGCGTCAGACAGGGCAATCAGCCCCAGCATTTT.

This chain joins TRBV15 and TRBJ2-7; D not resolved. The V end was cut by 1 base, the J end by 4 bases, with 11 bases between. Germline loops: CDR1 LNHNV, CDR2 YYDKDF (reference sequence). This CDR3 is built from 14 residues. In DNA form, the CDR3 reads TGTGCCACCAGCAGAGGTCTTGGCAGTTACGAGCAGTACGTC. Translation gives CATSRGLGSYEQYV.

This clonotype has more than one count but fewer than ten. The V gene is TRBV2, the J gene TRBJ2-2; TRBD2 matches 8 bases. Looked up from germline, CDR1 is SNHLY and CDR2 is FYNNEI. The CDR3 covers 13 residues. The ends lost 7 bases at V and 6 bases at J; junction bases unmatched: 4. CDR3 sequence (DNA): TGTGCCAGCACCCCGCGGGGGGCCGGGGAGCTGTTTTTT. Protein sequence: CASTPRGAGELFF. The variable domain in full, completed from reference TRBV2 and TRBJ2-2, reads EPEVTQTPSHQVTQMGQEVILRCVPISNHLYFYWYRQILGQKVEFLVSFYNNEISEKSEIFDDQFSVERPDGSNFTLKIRSTKLEDSAMYFCASTPRGAGELFFGEGSRLTVL.

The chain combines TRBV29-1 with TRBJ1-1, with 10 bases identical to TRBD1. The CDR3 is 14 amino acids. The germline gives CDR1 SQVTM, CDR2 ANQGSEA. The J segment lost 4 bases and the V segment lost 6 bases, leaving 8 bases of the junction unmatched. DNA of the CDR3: TGCAGCGTAAAAGCCGGGACAGGGGTCACTGAAGCTTTCTTT. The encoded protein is CSVKAGTGVTEAFF. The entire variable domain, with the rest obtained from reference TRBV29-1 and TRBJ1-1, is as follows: SAVISQKPSRDICQRGTSLTIQCQVDSQVTMMFWYRQQPGQSLTLIATANQGSEATYESGFVIDKFPISRPNLTFSTLTVSNMSPEDSSIYLCSVKAGTGVTEAFFGQGTRLTVV.

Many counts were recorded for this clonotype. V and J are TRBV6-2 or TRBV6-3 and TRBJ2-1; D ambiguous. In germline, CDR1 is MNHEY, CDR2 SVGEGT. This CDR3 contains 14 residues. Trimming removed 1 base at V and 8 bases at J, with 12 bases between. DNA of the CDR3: TGTGCCAGCAGTTACTTGATTAGCTCGGATGAGCAGTTCTTC. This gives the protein CASSYLISSDEQFF.

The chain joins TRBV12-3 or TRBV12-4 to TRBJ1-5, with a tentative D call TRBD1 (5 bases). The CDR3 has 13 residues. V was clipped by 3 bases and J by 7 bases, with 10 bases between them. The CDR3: CASSFGGYQPQHF. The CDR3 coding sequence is TGTGCCAGCAGTTTCGGGGGATACCAGCCCCAGCATTTT.

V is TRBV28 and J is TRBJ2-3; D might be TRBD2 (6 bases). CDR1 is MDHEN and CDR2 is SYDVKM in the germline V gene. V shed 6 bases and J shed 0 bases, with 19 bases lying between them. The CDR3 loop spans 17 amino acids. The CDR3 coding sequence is TGTGCCAGCAGCATACCGGGACTTGAGTTGAGCACAGATACGCAGTATTTT. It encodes CASSIPGLELSTDTQYF.

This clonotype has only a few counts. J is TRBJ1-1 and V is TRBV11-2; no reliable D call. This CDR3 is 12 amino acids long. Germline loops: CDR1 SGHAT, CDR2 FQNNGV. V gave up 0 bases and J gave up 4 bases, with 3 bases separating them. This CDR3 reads CASSLDLTEAFF. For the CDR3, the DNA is TGTGCCAGCAGCTTAGACCTCACTGAAGCTTTCTTT.

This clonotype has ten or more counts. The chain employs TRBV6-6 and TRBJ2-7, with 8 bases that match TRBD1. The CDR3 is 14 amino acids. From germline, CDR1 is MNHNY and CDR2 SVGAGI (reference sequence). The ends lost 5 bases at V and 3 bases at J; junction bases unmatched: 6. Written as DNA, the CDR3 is TGTGCCAGCAGTATCCAGGGGGCAGTCTACGAGCAGTACTTC. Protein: CASSIQGAVYEQYF.

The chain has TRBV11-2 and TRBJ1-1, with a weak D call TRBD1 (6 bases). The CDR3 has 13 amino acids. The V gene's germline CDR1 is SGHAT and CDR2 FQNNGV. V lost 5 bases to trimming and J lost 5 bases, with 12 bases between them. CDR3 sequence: CASSKGGATEAFF. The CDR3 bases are TGTGCCAGCAGCAAGGGGGGGGCTACTGAAGCTTTCTTT.

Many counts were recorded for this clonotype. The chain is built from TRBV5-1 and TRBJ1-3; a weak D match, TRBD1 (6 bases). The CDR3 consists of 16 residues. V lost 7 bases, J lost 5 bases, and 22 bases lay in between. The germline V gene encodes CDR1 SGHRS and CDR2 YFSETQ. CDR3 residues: CASSPLLEQGRNTIYF. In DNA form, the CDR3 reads TGCGCCAGCTCCCCCCTGTTGGAACAGGGCAGAAACACCATATATTTT.

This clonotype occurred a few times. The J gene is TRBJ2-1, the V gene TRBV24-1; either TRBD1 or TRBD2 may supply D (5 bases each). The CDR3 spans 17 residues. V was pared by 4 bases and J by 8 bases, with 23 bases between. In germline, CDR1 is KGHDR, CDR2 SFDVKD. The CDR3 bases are TGTGCCACCAGTGACCGCATTGGCCGGGGCGGTAGGGATGAGCAGTTCTTC. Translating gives CATSDRIGRGGRDEQFF.

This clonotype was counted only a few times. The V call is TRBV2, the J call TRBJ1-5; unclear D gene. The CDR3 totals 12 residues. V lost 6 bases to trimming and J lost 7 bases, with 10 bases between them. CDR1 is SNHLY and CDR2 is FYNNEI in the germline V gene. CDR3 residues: CASRGSSQPQHF. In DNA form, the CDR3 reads TGTGCCAGCAGGGGTTCATCGCAGCCCCAGCATTTT.

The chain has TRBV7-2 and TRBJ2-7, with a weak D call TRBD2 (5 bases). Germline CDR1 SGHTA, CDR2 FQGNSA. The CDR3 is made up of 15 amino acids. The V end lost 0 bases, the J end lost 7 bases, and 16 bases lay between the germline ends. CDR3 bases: TGTGCCAGCAGCTTAGCGGGGAGTCGCCGTAGTGAGCAGTACTTC. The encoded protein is CASSLAGSRRSEQYF.

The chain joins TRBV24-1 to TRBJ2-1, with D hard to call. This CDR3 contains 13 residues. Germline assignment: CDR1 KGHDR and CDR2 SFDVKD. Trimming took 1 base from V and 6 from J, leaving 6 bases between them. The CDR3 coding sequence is TGTGCCACCAGTGATTTCGAGAGCAATGAGCAGTTCTTC. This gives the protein CATSDFESNEQFF.